What follows are 30 T cell receptor beta chains derived from one specimen sequenced in a study of Ad26.COV2.S vaccination and SARS-CoV-2 variants. The repertoire was sequenced with immunoSEQ multiplex PCR; TCRdb's copy has only in-frame clones and lacks some. The table lists more than 300,000 clones, more than 70% of them singletons. Treatment indicated: approximately 18 received Ad26.COV2.S at low or high dose, single or two shots; about 5 received placebo; per-sample allocation not given. Material that was analyzed had been drawn on day 63 after the first vaccine or placebo injection. Source: peripheral blood, taken in a trial of Ad26.COV2.S vaccine versus placebo. The source of these receptors is a person between 18 and 60 years old who received the Ad26.COV2.S COVID-19 vaccine or a placebo.

The V gene is TRBV9, the J gene TRBJ1-2; TRBD1 matches at 11 bases. This CDR3 region has 17 residues. CDR1 and CDR2 from the germline V gene are SGDLS and YYNGEE. The V and J ends lost 5 bases and 5 bases, in that order; junction bases with no gene match: 14. The CDR3 nucleotides read TGTGCCAGCAGTGACACTTCTAGGACAGGGGGCTTTTATGGCTACACCTTC. It specifies CASSDTSRTGGFYGYTF. The full variable domain, with the rest looked up from reference TRBV9 and TRBJ1-2, is DSGVTQTPKHLITATGQRVTLRCSPRSGDLSVYWYQQSLDQGLQFLIQYYNGEERAKGNILERFSAQQFPDLHSELNLSSLELGDSALYFCASSDTSRTGGFYGYTFGSGTRLTVV.

V gene TRBV2 combines with J gene TRBJ2-7; the D gene is possibly TRBD2 (6 bases). Germline V gene lookup returns CDR1 SNHLY and CDR2 FYNNEI. The V end was cut by 3 bases, the J end by 4 bases, with 10 bases between. The CDR3 is made up of 13 amino acids. Here the CDR3 reads CASSDNRGYEQYF. CDR3 DNA: TGTGCCAGCAGTGATAATCGGGGGTACGAGCAGTACTTC.

The J gene is TRBJ2-7, the V gene TRBV3-1 (or the pseudogene TRBV3-2); TRBD2 matches 10 bases. V trimming: 1 base; J trimming: 3 bases; junction bases outside the gene matches: 3. CDR3 length equals 15 residues. CDR1 and CDR2 from the germline V gene are LGHDT and YNNKEL (reference sequence). The CDR3 sequence: CASSQGTSGFYEQYF. In nucleotides, the CDR3 is TGTGCCAGCAGCCAAGGGACTAGCGGTTTCTACGAGCAGTACTTC.

This sequence joins TRBV6-6 and TRBJ1-1; 7 nucleotides match TRBD1. V was clipped by 5 bases and J by 3 bases; unmatched bases: 21. Germline CDR1 is MNHNY and CDR2 is SVGAGI (reference sequence). There are 19 residues in the CDR3. CDR3 region: CASSPLWGPGGTGHTEAFF. The CDR3 nucleotides are TGTGCCAGCAGTCCCCTCTGGGGGCCAGGGGGGACGGGGCACACTGAAGCTTTCTTT.

This chain links TRBV5-6 with TRBJ2-5; no clear D gene. The CDR3 is 13 amino acids. CDR1 SGHDT and CDR2 YYEEEE come from the germline V gene. The V gene lost 2 bases and the J gene lost 7 bases, with 12 bases spanning the gap. CDR3 bases: TGTGCCAGCAGCTTAATTCGCTTGGGGACCCAGTACTTC. Protein product: CASSLIRLGTQYF.

V usage is TRBV5-1 and J usage is TRBJ2-5; D is unresolved. CDR1 is SGHRS and CDR2 is YFSETQ in the germline V gene. CDR3 length equals 13 residues. Trimming cost V 5 bases and J 1 base, with 9 bases left between them. CDR3 sequence: CASRAGSQETQYF. The CDR3 DNA follows: TGCGCCAGCAGGGCCGGGTCCCAAGAGACCCAGTACTTC. Drawing the rest from reference TRBV5-1 and TRBJ2-5, the complete variable domain is KAGVTQTPRYLIKTRGQQVTLSCSPISGHRSVSWYQQTPGQGLQFLFEYFSETQRNKGNFPGRFSGRQFSNSRSEMNVSTLELGDSALYLCASRAGSQETQYFGPGTRLLVL.

The chain has TRBV6-4 and TRBJ2-5; no reliable D call. There are 13 residues in the CDR3. Germline V gene sequence: CDR1 MRHNA, CDR2 SNTAGT. Trimming pared 6 bases from V and 2 bases from J, leaving 10 bases between. As DNA, the CDR3 is TGTGCCAGCAGCCCCGGGCCGCAAGAGACCCAGTACTTC. Translation gives CASSPGPQETQYF.

The chain links TRBV11-2 to TRBJ2-3; 10 nucleotides agree with TRBD2. The CDR3 spans 15 residues. Germline CDR1 and CDR2: SGHAT and FQNNGV. V dropped 7 bases and J dropped 1; count of bases not matched to a gene: 5. The CDR3 coding sequence is TGTGCCAGCAACATAGCGGGGGGCCGCACAGATACGCAGTATTTT. Encoded protein: CASNIAGGRTDTQYF.

J is TRBJ1-6 and V is TRBV7-9; a possible D gene is TRBD1 (5 bases). CDR1 and CDR2 from the germline V gene are SEHNR and FQNEAQ (reference sequence). The CDR3 extends over 16 amino acids. Between the trimmed V and J ends, which lost 5 bases and 4 bases, there was a span of 15 bases. In nucleotides, the CDR3 is TGTGCCAGCAGCCGATCCGGGACGGAATATAATTCACCCCTCCACTTT. Translating gives CASSRSGTEYNSPLHF.

This chain connects TRBV30 to TRBJ2-7; no clear D. The length of the CDR3 is 16 residues. CDR1 and CDR2 from the germline V gene are GTSNPN and SVGIG (reference sequence). The germline V and J ends were trimmed by 0 bases and 6 bases, with 21 bases remaining between them. CDR3 nucleotides: TGTGCCTGGAGTGTTCCCTGGGAAACCACTCGAGTCGAGCAGTACTTC. Translated: CAWSVPWETTRVEQYF.

This clone showed up just a few times. The chain has TRBV25-1 and TRBJ2-7; TRBD2 aligns across 7 bases. Losses at the gene ends were 6 bases for V and 0 bases for J; bases not matched to a gene: 14. Germline V gives CDR1 MGHDK, CDR2 SYGVNS. The CDR3 sequence is 17 residues long. The CDR3, as DNA: TGTGCCAGCAGCCGCACGGGAGGTTCTGGGAGCTCCTACGAGCAGTACTTC. Protein: CASSRTGGSGSSYEQYF.

The chain is built from TRBV3-1 (or the pseudogene TRBV3-2) and TRBJ1-4, with a tentative D call TRBD1 (6 bases). This CDR3 region has 15 residues. V was cut by 3 bases and J by 0 bases, with 8 bases left in between. CDR1 is LGHDT, CDR2 YNNKEL, per germline (reference sequence). As DNA, the CDR3 is TGTGCCAGCAGCCAGGGGGCGCCAACTAATGAAAAACTGTTTTTT. Residues: CASSQGAPTNEKLFF.

The rearrangement joins TRBV18 to TRBJ2-7; 7 bases match TRBD1. V lost 4 bases, J lost 2 bases, and 5 bases stayed unmatched. The germline gives CDR1 KGHSH, CDR2 LQKENI. The CDR3 runs to 14 residues. In nucleotides, the CDR3 is TGTGCCAGCTCACTGGCTGGACAGGCCTACGAGCAGTACTTC. Protein product: CASSLAGQAYEQYF. The whole variable domain, filled in from reference TRBV18 and TRBJ2-7, reads NAGVMQNPRHLVRRRGQEARLRCSPMKGHSHVYWYRQLPEEGLKFMVYLQKENIIDESGMPKERFSAEFPKEGPSILRIQQVVRGDSAAYFCASSLAGQAYEQYFGPGTRLTVT.

This chain joins TRBV2 and TRBJ1-4, with no clear D. In germline, CDR1 is SNHLY, CDR2 FYNNEI. The CDR3 is made up of 15 amino acids. The V end lost 6 bases, the J end lost 0 bases, and 11 bases lay between the germline ends. Here the CDR3 DNA reads TGTGCCAGCAGAGCTTGGGCAGCAACTAATGAAAAACTGTTTTTT. Protein sequence: CASRAWAATNEKLFF.

The V and J genes are TRBV6-6 and TRBJ1-2; D is undetermined. The germline gives CDR1 MNHNY, CDR2 SVGAGI (reference sequence). The CDR3 length is 12 residues. V was cut by 4 bases and J by 6 bases, with 9 bases left in between. CDR3 amino acids: CASSSIKDGYTF. CDR3 DNA: TGTGCCAGCAGTTCGATAAAAGATGGCTACACCTTC.

V is TRBV27 and J is TRBJ1-6; 8 nucleotides line up with TRBD1. Trimming at V came to 3 bases and at J to 8 bases, leaving 6 bases not matched to a gene. Germline V gene sequence: CDR1 MNHEY, CDR2 SMNVEV (reference sequence). This CDR3 has 15 residues. CDR3 amino acids: CASSFGDRFYSPLHF. The CDR3 coding sequence is TGTGCCAGCAGTTTCGGGGACAGGTTTTATTCACCCCTCCACTTT.

This rearrangement joins TRBV3-1 (or the pseudogene TRBV3-2) to TRBJ1-2; D remains unclear. This CDR3 region has 13 residues. Trimming pared 5 bases from V and 4 bases from J, leaving 11 bases between. CDR1 LGHDT and CDR2 YNNKEL come from the germline V gene (reference sequence). Written as DNA, the CDR3 is TGTGCCAGCAGCGAACAGCTTACCTATGGCTACACCTTC. It specifies CASSEQLTYGYTF.

This chain connects TRBV7-2 to TRBJ2-3; D call uncertain. Between the trimmed V and J ends, which lost 1 base and 6 bases, there was a span of 11 bases. From germline, CDR1 is SGHTA and CDR2 FQGNSA. The CDR3 is made up of 14 amino acids. DNA for the CDR3: TGTGCCAGCAGCTTAGGCCCGACGTCGGATACGCAGTATTTT. Protein: CASSLGPTSDTQYF.

This clone turned up a few times. The gene calls are TRBV7-2 and TRBJ1-5; D possibly corresponds to TRBD1 (6 bases). The CDR3 loop spans 13 amino acids. The V end lost 5 bases, the J end lost 4 bases, and 9 bases lay between the germline ends. CDR1 SGHTA and CDR2 FQGNSA come from the germline V gene. In nucleotides, the CDR3 is TGTGCCAGCAGCGCCACAGGGAATCAGCCCCAGCATTTT. This encodes CASSATGNQPQHF.

The gene calls are TRBV2 and TRBJ2-1; D is unclear. CDR1 is SNHLY and CDR2 is FYNNEI in the germline V gene. The CDR3 totals 14 residues. The V gene lost 7 bases and the J gene lost 4 bases, with 14 bases spanning the gap. The CDR3 DNA sequence: TGTGCCAGCACGGTGGATCCCCGGTACAATGAGCAGTTCTTC. As protein: CASTVDPRYNEQFF.

The chain links TRBV29-1 to TRBJ1-1; 8 bases are shared with TRBD1. This CDR3 contains 14 residues. In germline, CDR1 is SQVTM, CDR2 ANQGSEA. V was clipped by 6 bases and J by 1 base; unmatched bases: 7. The CDR3 sequence: CSVPAGGRNTEAFF. In DNA form, the CDR3 reads TGCAGCGTACCGGCAGGGGGCCGGAACACTGAAGCTTTCTTT.

This clone has a count of ten or more. The chain recombines TRBV2 with TRBJ2-3; TRBD2 matches at 8 bases. Germline V gives CDR1 SNHLY, CDR2 FYNNEI. The V and J ends lost 7 bases and 2 bases, in that order; junction bases with no gene match: 11. The length of the CDR3 is 16 residues. The CDR3 nucleotides are TGTGCCAGCATAGAGCGGGGGCGCCGACACACAGATACGCAGTATTTT. Its protein product is CASIERGRRHTDTQYF.

The CDR3 region has the DNA TGTGCCTGGGGAGGAGGGCGGGCGGCAGGGGAGCAGTACTTC. This translates into CAWGGGRAAGEQYF. V gene TRBV30 combines with J gene TRBJ2-7; a weak D match, TRBD2 (6 bases). The CDR3 loop spans 14 amino acids. Germline V lookup: CDR1 GTSNPN, CDR2 SVGIG (reference sequence). Deletions cut 5 bases from V and 7 bases from J, with 21 bases between.

The chain has TRBV4-1 and TRBJ1-2, with unresolved D. CDR3 length equals 11 residues. V dropped 9 bases and J dropped 3 bases, with 8 bases sitting between them. Germline V gives CDR1 MGHRA, CDR2 YSYEKL. The chain's CDR3 is CASAGYYGYTF. The CDR3 DNA follows: TGCGCCAGTGCGGGGTACTATGGCTACACCTTC.

J is TRBJ1-2 and V is TRBV7-9; 11 bases are shared with TRBD1. The CDR3 length is 17 residues. Unmatched junction bases numbered 10, after V lost 5 bases and J lost 2 bases. Germline V gene data show CDR1 as SEHNR and CDR2 as FQNEAQ (reference sequence). The CDR3: CASSQSRDRGSNYGYTF. The CDR3 DNA reads TGTGCCAGCAGCCAGTCCCGGGACAGGGGGTCCAACTATGGCTACACCTTC.

The chain uses TRBV7-2 and TRBJ2-5, with D hard to call. The CDR3 has 15 residues. Germline loops: CDR1 SGHTA, CDR2 FQGNSA. Deletions cut 2 bases from V and 2 bases from J, with 12 bases between. The CDR3 here is CASSLNSQSQETQYF. The CDR3 nucleotides are TGTGCCAGCAGCTTAAACTCACAGTCTCAAGAGACCCAGTACTTC.

This chain links TRBV15 with TRBJ2-5; 14 nucleotides agree with TRBD2. With 3 bases clipped from V and 2 bases from J, the junction kept 5 bases outside the gene matches. Germline V gene data show CDR1 as LNHNV and CDR2 as YYDKDF (reference sequence). The CDR3 spans 17 residues. CDR3 DNA sequence: TGTGCCACCAGCAGGGGCGGGACTAGCGGGGGACAAGAGACCCAGTACTTC. As protein: CATSRGGTSGGQETQYF.

V usage is TRBV7-2 and J usage is TRBJ1-4; D ambiguous. Trimming took off 3 bases at V and 0 bases at J, with 5 bases between the two ends. This CDR3 spans 14 amino acids. The germline CDR1 and CDR2 sequences are SGHTA and FQGNSA. The CDR3, as DNA: TGTGCCAGCAGCTTTGGCCCAACTAATGAAAAACTGTTTTTT. Translation gives CASSFGPTNEKLFF.

This chain connects TRBV15 to TRBJ2-5; 7 bases are a match to TRBD2. CDR1 is LNHNV, CDR2 YYDKDF, per germline (reference sequence). This CDR3 contains 17 residues. The ends lost 0 bases at V and 5 bases at J; junction bases unmatched: 12. CDR3 DNA: TGTGCCACCAGCAGAGATGGGGACTACCGGTATGGGGAGACCCAGTACTTC. Its protein is CATSRDGDYRYGETQYF.

Regarding this clone: Relative to the germline gene, one junction end is altered; a read error may explain this. The chain carries TRBV2 and TRBJ1-1; D gene uncertain. The CDR3 runs to 11 residues. Germline V lookup: CDR1 SNHLY, CDR2 FYNNEI. This CDR3 is CASRQNSEAFF. The CDR3 DNA is TGTGCCAGCAGACAGAACTCTGAAGCTTTCTTT.